This entry features one T cell receptor (beta chain) sequence. No antigen is known for it. Base qualities are not at hand, and no much larger clone is one base apart. The data were obtained in a study of blood T cell repertoires in COVID-19 (dated by TCRdb to the early 2020s). For the study in its entirety: Collaborator samples came from the United States, Italy and Spain and covered acute and convalescent phases of COVID-19. The material from the prospective study consisted of cDNA or gDNA derived from T cells, B-cell-depleted T cells, or PBMCs. Subjects who had been exposed to COVID-19, were actively infected with it, or had recovered from it provided the deeply sampled blood TCRbeta repertoires that made up the dataset. The repertoires were released in a freely available public database intended as a resource for research on the immune response to SARS-CoV-2. The samples were drawn from two sources: the first 160 participants of the ongoing ImmuneRACE study, and 1,200 or so subjects contributed by 6 global collaborators. A de-identified subject ID, COVID-19 status, age in years and sex were almost always included in the sample metadata. HLA class I and class II types, where available, came from metadata supplied by the sample provider rather than from assay-based typing. Overall study results and their limits: How much clinical and demographic metadata was included differed by source and by participant, and the metadata was provided uncurated.

Samples from volunteer blood donors who had recovered from COVID-19 were contributed by a second Seattle source. The collaborating institutions used their own protocols to collect whole blood in K2EDTA tubes. For TCRbeta analysis, collaborators shipped samples as frozen whole blood, isolated PBMCs, or DNA extracted from either of those sample types. The immunoSEQ Assay, a bias-controlled multiplex PCR, was used to amplify TCRbeta CDR3 regions from genomic DNA. The authors processed their data as follows. Nucleated cell counts per sample were estimated from amplification of reference gene primers within the assay. Sequence reads were collapsed and filtered to measure the absolute abundance of every unique TCRbeta CDR3 rearrangement. Productive Simpson clonality was computed per sample as the square root of Simpson's diversity index over productive rearrangements. In TCRdb, the immuneACCESS table is reduced to in-frame sequences with V and J assigned. These tables do not hold every clone; where another copy was compared, an unresolved V gene accounts for under half, and the others remain unexplained. V and J calls and clone size are given by that table; D and trimming were obtained from the DNA. The sample records 200,000 to 250,000 clones, 70% to 90% of which are singletons. Together, the top ten hold approximately 12% of the sample.

The CDR3 numbers 15 residues from cysteine through phenylalanine. Left in the record is the CDR3 DNA by itself, 45 bases read in frame from the first base. The trim is 1 base for V and 1 base for J, with a gap of 8 bases between the germline ends. CDR1 and CDR2, per the germline V gene (reference sequence), are LGHDT and YNNKEL. Sequencing was performed on peripheral blood. The rearranged segments are TRBV3-1 (or the pseudogene TRBV3-2) and TRBJ2-1; TRBD2 could be the D gene, as 5 bases match. This receptor was taken from a woman in her late teens or twenties who had recovered from COVID-19. For the CDR3, the sequence is CASSQGLASYNEQFF. Read as DNA, the sequence is TGTGCCAGCAGCCAAGGTCTAGCTTCCTACAATGAGCAGTTCTTC.